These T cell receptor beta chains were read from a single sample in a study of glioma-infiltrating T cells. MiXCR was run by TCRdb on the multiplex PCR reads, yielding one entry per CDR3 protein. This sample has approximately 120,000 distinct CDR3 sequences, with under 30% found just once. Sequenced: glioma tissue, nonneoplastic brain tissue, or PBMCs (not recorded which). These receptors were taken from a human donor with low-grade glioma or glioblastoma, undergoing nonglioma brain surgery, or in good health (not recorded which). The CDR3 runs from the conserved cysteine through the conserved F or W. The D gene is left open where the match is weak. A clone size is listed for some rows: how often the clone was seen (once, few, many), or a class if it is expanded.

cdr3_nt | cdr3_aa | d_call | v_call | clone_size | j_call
TGTGCCAGCTCACCACTGGGCTCCTATGAGCAGTTCTTC | CASSPLGSYEQFF | NA | TRBV18 | NA | TRBJ2-1
TGTGCCAGCAGCTCCACGCGGGGGGGGGATGGTTCACCCCTCCACTTT | CASSSTRGGDGSPLHF | NA | TRBV7-2 | many | TRBJ1-6
TGTGCCAGCAGCCAAGGTCAGGGGGCAAAGCAGTACTTC | CASSQGQGAKQYF | TRBD1 | TRBV14 | NA | TRBJ2-7
TGTGCCAGCAGAGTGAGGGGGCGATATGGCTACACCTTC | CASRVRGRYGYTF | TRBD1 | TRBV12-3/TRBV12-4 | few | TRBJ1-2
TGCAGTGCCCCGGGACAGGGATACTATGGCTACACCTTC | CSAPGQGYYGYTF | TRBD1 | TRBV20-1 | many | TRBJ1-2
TGTGCCAGTAGTCCCCAAAGACGAGCGGGAAGGGGCTACGAGCAGTACTTC | CASSPQRRAGRGYEQYF | TRBD2 | TRBV19 | NA | TRBJ2-7
TGTGCCAGCAGTTTAGTCCAGGTTGGTCAGCCCCAGCATTTT | CASSLVQVGQPQHF | NA | TRBV12-3/TRBV12-4 | many | TRBJ1-5
TGTGCCAGCACCTTAGGAGGGTTCTCCTCTGGAAACACCATATATTTT | CASTLGGFSSGNTIYF | NA | TRBV28 | many | TRBJ1-3
TGTGCCAGCCTAATCGTAACCCAGGGGGCCTACAATGAGCAGTTCTTC | CASLIVTQGAYNEQFF | TRBD1 | TRBV12-3/TRBV12-4 | many | TRBJ2-1
TGTGCCAGCTCACTCTCCGCCCCCGACCAGGGGAAGATGAGCGAGCAGTACTTC | CASSLSAPDQGKMSEQYF | NA | TRBV18 | many | TRBJ2-7
TGTGCCAGCAGGGACAGGGCGACGCAGTATTTT | CASRDRATQYF | TRBD1 | TRBV2 | many | TRBJ2-3
TGCAGTGCCCCCGGGGGGACTAGCGGTTCTAGCACAGATACGCAGTATTTT | CSAPGGTSGSSTDTQYF | TRBD2 | TRBV20-1 | many | TRBJ2-3
TGTTCCAGTAGTCCCCAGGTTGTAGGGACCCAGTACTTC | CSSSPQVVGTQYF | NA | TRBV19 | few | TRBJ2-5
TGTGCCAGTAGTCCCACAGCGGGAGTCTACGAGCAGTACTTC | CASSPTAGVYEQYF | TRBD2 | TRBV19 | many | TRBJ2-7
TGTGCCACCAGTGATTCGATTACAGGGGTCAATCAGCCCCAGCATTTT | CATSDSITGVNQPQHF | TRBD1 | TRBV24-1 | many | TRBJ1-5
TGTGCCAGCATAGAACGGACAGGGTCGGCCGGGGAGCTGTTTTTT | CASIERTGSAGELFF | TRBD1 | TRBV28 | many | TRBJ2-2
TGTGCCAGCAGTGGCTCTTTCCCCCCCCACGAGCAGTACTTC | CASSGSFPPHEQYF | NA | TRBV6-4 | once | TRBJ2-7
TGTGCCAGCAGCTTTCAGGGGATGGCGCGTGCCTACGAGCAGTACTTC | CASSFQGMARAYEQYF | NA | TRBV7-9 | few | TRBJ2-7
TGTGCCAGTAGTATATCCGTGAACACTGAAGCTTTCTTT | CASSISVNTEAFF | NA | TRBV19 | NA | TRBJ1-1